The 29 T cell receptor beta chains in this list originate from one sample, sequenced in a study of cytomegalovirus exposure and HLA in healthy donors. Vbeta (60) and Jbeta (13) primers were used in the PCR. Here immunoSEQ multiplex PCR was the method, and the copy in TCRdb shows in-frame clones only, minus some. The top ten clones hold under 3% of a sample with roughly 98,000 clones, around 70% of them seen once. Sequencing was performed on PBMCs. These receptors were taken from a man aged 45-65 years in good health and CMV-seronegative.

The rearrangement joins TRBV5-4 to TRBJ1-2; no reliable D call. This CDR3 region has 15 residues. Germline assignment: CDR1 SGHNT and CDR2 YYREEE (reference sequence). Trimming pared 4 bases from V and 6 bases from J, leaving 19 bases between. The CDR3 region has the DNA TGTGCCAGCAGCCGGGGAGGGAGGGAAGGAGATGGCTACACCTTC. It is translated as CASSRGGREGDGYTF.

This clone was counted once. The J gene is TRBJ2-2, the V gene TRBV5-1, with unresolved D. The CDR3 length is 16 residues. The germline gives CDR1 SGHRS, CDR2 YFSETQ. Trimming took off 2 bases at V and 3 bases at J, with 14 bases between the two ends. The CDR3 DNA is TGCGCCAGCAGCTTATTACCGACACGAGACACCGGGGAGCTGTTTTTT. Protein product: CASSLLPTRDTGELFF.

The chain is built from TRBV7-9 and TRBJ2-1, with TRBD2 matching 12 bases. The V and J ends lost 3 bases and 7 bases, in that order; junction bases with no gene match: 13. The CDR3 is 18 residues long. The germline gives CDR1 SEHNR, CDR2 FQNEAQ (reference sequence). CDR3: CASSFRGTSGLQGNEQFF. The DNA of the CDR3 is TGTGCCAGCAGCTTTAGAGGGACTAGCGGGCTTCAAGGAAATGAGCAGTTCTTC.

The chain combines TRBV18 with TRBJ2-3; D might be TRBD1 (6 bases). CDR1 is KGHSH, CDR2 LQKENI, per germline. The CDR3 runs to 15 residues. The germline V and J ends were trimmed by 3 bases and 1 base, with 11 bases remaining between them. The CDR3 nucleotides are TGTGCCAGCTCACCGGAAGGACAGCGCACAGATACGCAGTATTTT. Protein sequence: CASSPEGQRTDTQYF.

This chain joins TRBV10-3 and TRBJ2-7, with 9 positions matching TRBD1. V was clipped by 10 bases and J by 2 bases; unmatched bases: 3. Germline V gene data show CDR1 as ENHRY and CDR2 as SYGVKD. The CDR3 runs 12 residues. The chain's CDR3 is CATGQGPYEQYF. Here the CDR3 DNA reads TGTGCCACCGGACAGGGGCCCTACGAGCAGTACTTC.

V usage is TRBV7-2 and J usage is TRBJ2-7; no reliable D call. V lost 2 bases to trimming and J lost 3 bases, with 5 bases between them. This CDR3 spans 12 amino acids. The germline V gene encodes CDR1 SGHTA and CDR2 FQGNSA. CDR3 amino acids: CASSLLNYEQYF. CDR3 nucleotide sequence: TGTGCCAGCAGCTTACTAAACTACGAGCAGTACTTC.

The chain recombines TRBV6-6 with TRBJ2-2; 9 nucleotides agree with TRBD2. Per the germline V gene, CDR1 is MNHNY and CDR2 is SVGAGI (reference sequence). The CDR3 extends over 16 amino acids. Trimming at V came to 4 bases and at J to 7 bases, leaving 10 bases not matched to a gene. CDR3 amino acids: CASSSFSGSENGELFF. As DNA, the CDR3 is TGTGCCAGCAGTTCTTTTAGCGGGAGTGAGAACGGGGAGCTGTTTTTT.

This sequence joins TRBV9 and TRBJ2-1, with D possibly matching TRBD2 (6 bases). V was clipped by 4 bases and J by 2 bases, with 10 bases between them. The CDR3 length is 14 residues. CDR1 and CDR2 from the germline V gene are SGDLS and YYNGEE. CDR3 loop: CASSTGDTYNEQFF. The CDR3 DNA sequence: TGTGCCAGCAGCACGGGGGATACCTACAATGAGCAGTTCTTC.

The chain has TRBV10-2 and TRBJ1-1, with D possibly matching TRBD1 (6 bases). There are 17 residues in the CDR3. Germline CDR1 and CDR2: WSHSY and SAAADI. Trimming removed 2 bases at V and 5 bases at J, with 21 bases between. CDR3 region: CASSEQGQRGGRTEAFF. For the CDR3, the DNA is TGCGCCAGCAGTGAGCAAGGGCAGCGAGGGGGAAGGACTGAAGCTTTCTTT.

Points on this clone: This sample includes further DNA sequences coding for the same CDR3. The chain is built from TRBV5-1 and TRBJ2-3; a weak D match, TRBD2 (5 bases). The CDR3 consists of 15 residues. Germline CDR1 reads SGHRS; CDR2 reads YFSETQ. V lost 0 bases and J 0 bases, leaving 8 bases between the germline ends. The CDR3 nucleotides read TGCGCCAGCAGCTTGGGACGCGGGAGCACAGATACGCAGTATTTT. Its translation: CASSLGRGSTDTQYF.

The chain has TRBV10-3 and TRBJ2-3; the D gene is possibly TRBD1 (6 bases). Germline V gene sequence: CDR1 ENHRY, CDR2 SYGVKD. CDR3 length: 14 residues. V shed 11 bases and J shed 6 bases, with 21 bases lying between them. The CDR3 coding sequence is TGTGCCTCCAACCCTGGGGTGGGGGCCGATACGCAGTATTTT. Its translation: CASNPGVGADTQYF.

The chain recombines TRBV27 with TRBJ2-1; TRBD1 aligns across 12 bases. CDR3 length: 20 amino acids. The germline V gene has CDR1 MNHEY and CDR2 SMNVEV (reference sequence). The V gene end was trimmed by 5 bases and the J gene end by 7 bases; junction bases not matched to a gene: 21. The CDR3 sequence is CASSPRNRDRGPTTENEQFF. The CDR3 nucleotides read TGTGCCAGCAGTCCGAGGAACCGGGACAGGGGGCCCACTACGGAGAATGAGCAGTTCTTC.

This clone came up a few times. The J gene is TRBJ2-7, the V gene TRBV18; 7 nucleotides align to TRBD2. V gave up 3 bases and J gave up 1 base; unmatched junction bases: 6. Germline CDR1 KGHSH, CDR2 LQKENI. There are 15 residues in the CDR3. The CDR3 DNA follows: TGTGCCAGCTCACCCCGTTTAGCGGGTTCCTACGAGCAGTACTTC. Its translation: CASSPRLAGSYEQYF. Together with reference TRBV18 and TRBJ2-7, the CDR3 gives the full variable domain: NAGVMQNPRHLVRRRGQEARLRCSPMKGHSHVYWYRQLPEEGLKFMVYLQKENIIDESGMPKERFSAEFPKEGPSILRIQQVVRGDSAAYFCASSPRLAGSYEQYFGPGTRLTVT.

The CDR3 DNA reads as TGTGCCAGCAGCCAAGAGTTCAGGTTTACGCAAGAGACCCAGTACTTC. Residues: CASSQEFRFTQETQYF. The chain recombines TRBV4-2 with TRBJ2-5; no clear D. The CDR3 consists of 16 residues. The germline gives CDR1 LGHNA, CDR2 YNFKEQ. Trimming took 0 bases from V and 2 from J, leaving 13 bases between them.

This chain links TRBV10-1 with TRBJ2-3, with 10 bases that match TRBD1. Germline-derived CDR1 and CDR2 are WNHNN and SYGVQD (reference sequence). CDR3 size: 15 residues. Trimming removed 6 bases from V and 5 bases from J; junction bases left unmatched: 8. The chain's CDR3 is CASRPGTGVGDTQYF. The CDR3 bases are TGCGCCAGCAGACCCGGGACAGGGGTGGGAGATACGCAGTATTTT.

About this clone: A read error may produce the germline difference seen at one junction end. The CDR3 reads CSSSLGQGLVNTEAFF. The CDR3 DNA reads TGTTCCAGCAGCTTAGGACAGGGTTTGGTGAACACTGAAGCTTTCTTT. The gene calls are TRBV7-9 and TRBJ1-1, with 8 bases aligning to TRBD1. The CDR3 contains 16 residues. Germline CDR1 reads SEHNR; CDR2 reads FQNEAQ (reference sequence).

This clone was detected only a few times. The chain links TRBV4-2 to TRBJ2-2; D is unresolved. The V end was cut by 0 bases, the J end by 6 bases, with 14 bases between. Germline V gene sequence: CDR1 LGHNA, CDR2 YNFKEQ. The CDR3 length is 16 residues. CDR3 bases: TGTGCCAGCAGCCAAGATATGGCTAGTTCTCCCGGGGAGCTGTTTTTT. Its protein product is CASSQDMASSPGELFF.

This clone has just a few counts. The V gene is TRBV28, the J gene TRBJ2-1; D perhaps matches TRBD1 (7 bases). The germline CDR1 and CDR2 sequences are MDHEN and SYDVKM. V was trimmed by 6 bases and J by 7 bases, leaving 19 bases between them. CDR3 length equals 15 residues. For the CDR3, the DNA is TGTGCCAGCAGCCGCGGGGAAGGACAGGCGAATGAGCAGTTCTTC. Its protein is CASSRGEGQANEQFF.

The gene calls are TRBV6-6 and TRBJ2-5; TRBD2 agrees at 11 bases. CDR3 length: 16 residues. Germline CDR1 MNHNY, CDR2 SVGAGI (reference sequence). The V and J ends lost 6 bases and 2 bases, in that order; junction bases with no gene match: 8. CDR3 sequence (DNA): TGTGCCAGCAGACCTCAGACTAGCGGGACACAAGAGACCCAGTACTTC. Its protein product is CASRPQTSGTQETQYF.

The chain has TRBV19 and TRBJ1-2; D call uncertain. V shed 9 bases and J shed 8 bases, with 10 bases lying between them. Germline V CDR1 and CDR2: LNHDA, SQIVND (reference sequence). CDR3 size: 10 residues. The CDR3 is CASKLIGYTF. The CDR3 nucleotides are TGTGCCAGCAAACTCATCGGCTACACCTTC.

This clone was counted between two and nine times. This rearrangement joins TRBV7-2 to TRBJ2-1, with TRBD2 identical over 7 bases. The CDR3 runs to 15 residues. Germline V gene sequence: CDR1 SGHTA, CDR2 FQGNSA. V trimming: 5 bases; J trimming: 4 bases; junction bases outside the gene matches: 8. The CDR3 sequence is CASSPLADLYNEQFF. For the CDR3, the DNA is TGTGCCAGCAGCCCTCTAGCGGACCTTTACAATGAGCAGTTCTTC. The variable domain in full, completed from reference TRBV7-2 and TRBJ2-1, reads GAGVSQSPSNKVTEKGKDVELRCDPISGHTALYWYRQSLGQGLEFLIYFQGNSAPDKSGLPSDRFSAERTGGSVSTLTIQRTQQEDSAVYLCASSPLADLYNEQFFGPGTRLTVL.

About this clone itself: The CDR3 carries no conserved terminal phenylalanine or tryptophan, so it likely arises from a read error. The V call is TRBV7-6, the J call TRBJ1-5, with TRBD1 matching 9 bases. In germline, CDR1 is SGHVS, CDR2 FNYEAQ. The V and J ends lost 5 bases and 7 bases, in that order; junction bases with no gene match: 6. This CDR3 comprises 14 residues. CDR3 sequence (DNA): TGTGCCAGCAGCGAGGGACAGGGAGAACAGCCCCAGCATCTT. Its protein product is CASSEGQGEQPQHL.

This clone has a handful of counts. The CDR3 protein is CAISGLGTGTVGAFF. DNA of the CDR3: TGTGCCATCAGTGGGTTAGGGACAGGGACCGTTGGAGCTTTCTTT. This chain links TRBV10-3 with TRBJ1-1; TRBD1 aligns across 9 bases. The trim removed 4 bases at V and 10 bases at J, leaving 13 bases unmatched. This CDR3 is 15 amino acids long. Germline V gene data show CDR1 as ENHRY and CDR2 as SYGVKD.

The CDR3 nucleotides read TGTGCCAGCAGCCCCGCGAGTGGTTGGTTGAACGATGAGCAGTTCTTC. Translation gives CASSPASGWLNDEQFF. V usage is TRBV6-6 and J usage is TRBJ2-1; D call uncertain. Germline V gene data show CDR1 as MNHNY and CDR2 as SVGAGI (reference sequence). This CDR3 region has 16 residues. V was clipped by 6 bases and J by 8 bases, with 23 bases between them.

J is TRBJ2-3 and V is TRBV4-3; the match to TRBD2 covers 7 bases. The CDR3 sequence is 13 residues long. In germline, CDR1 is LGHNA, CDR2 YSLEER. V dropped 4 bases and J dropped 4; count of bases not matched to a gene: 2. The CDR3 coding sequence is TGCGCCAGCAGCCGCCGGGGGGCAGATACGCAGTATTTT. It yields the protein CASSRRGADTQYF.

A single count supports this clone. The chain links TRBV5-1 to TRBJ2-5; 8 positions match TRBD1. Unmatched junction bases numbered 15, after V lost 4 bases and J lost 7 bases. Germline V gives CDR1 SGHRS, CDR2 YFSETQ. The length of the CDR3 is 16 residues. The CDR3 sequence is CASSAIPGQEWMTQYF. The CDR3 DNA follows: TGCGCCAGCAGCGCAATACCGGGACAGGAATGGATGACCCAGTACTTC.

The CDR3 bases are TGTGCCAGTAGTAGGGGACAGTCAACAGATACGCAGTATTTT. It specifies CASSRGQSTDTQYF. This chain connects TRBV19 to TRBJ2-3, with 7 bases fitting TRBD1. From germline, CDR1 is LNHDA and CDR2 SQIVND (reference sequence). The CDR3 has 14 residues. With V trimmed by 4 bases and J by 3 bases, 4 bases remained unmatched. Full variable domain (rest looked up from reference TRBV19 and TRBJ2-3): DGGITQSPKYLFRKEGQNVTLSCEQNLNHDAMYWYRQDPGQGLRLIYYSQIVNDFQKGDIAEGYSVSREKKESFPLTVTSAQKNPTAFYLCASSRGQSTDTQYFGPGTRLTVL.

The chain employs TRBV5-1 and TRBJ1-1; no clear D gene. The germline V gene encodes CDR1 SGHRS and CDR2 YFSETQ. The CDR3 is 13 residues long. V was shortened by 2 bases and J by 1 base, with 6 bases between the two germline ends. CDR3 nucleotide sequence: TGCGCCAGCAGCTTCACGGGGAACACTGAAGCTTTCTTT. Translating it yields CASSFTGNTEAFF.

This clone was seen a handful of times. The rearrangement links TRBV4-1 to TRBJ2-1; 13 nucleotides match TRBD2. The trim removed 5 bases at V and 8 bases at J, leaving 9 bases unmatched. The CDR3 contains 16 residues. Germline CDR1 is MGHRA and CDR2 is YSYEKL. CDR3 loop: CASSGRLAGGVDEQFF. The CDR3 DNA is TGCGCCAGCAGCGGACGACTAGCGGGAGGCGTCGATGAGCAGTTCTTC.